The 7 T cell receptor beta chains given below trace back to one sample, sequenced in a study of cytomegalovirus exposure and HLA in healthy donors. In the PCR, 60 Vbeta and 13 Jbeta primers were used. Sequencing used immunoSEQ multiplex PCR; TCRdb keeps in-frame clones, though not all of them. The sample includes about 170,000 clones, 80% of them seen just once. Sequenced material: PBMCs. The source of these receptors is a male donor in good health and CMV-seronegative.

The CDR3 DNA is TGTGCCAGCAGTGACCCAGGGGATCGGTATGGCTACACCTTC. Its translation: CASSDPGDRYGYTF. V gene TRBV2 combines with J gene TRBJ1-2; the D gene is possibly TRBD1 (6 bases). CDR1 is SNHLY and CDR2 is FYNNEI in the germline V gene. The CDR3 is made up of 14 amino acids. V lost 3 bases to trimming and J lost 5 bases, with 13 bases between them.

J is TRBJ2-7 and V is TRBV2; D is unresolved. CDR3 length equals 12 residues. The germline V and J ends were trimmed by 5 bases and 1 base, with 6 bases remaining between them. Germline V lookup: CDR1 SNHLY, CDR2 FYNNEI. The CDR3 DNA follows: TGTGCCAGCAGTTCCCAATCCTACGAGCAGTACTTC. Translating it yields CASSSQSYEQYF. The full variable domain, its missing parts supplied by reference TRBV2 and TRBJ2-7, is EPEVTQTPSHQVTQMGQEVILRCVPISNHLYFYWYRQILGQKVEFLVSFYNNEISEKSEIFDDQFSVERPDGSNFTLKIRSTKLEDSAMYFCASSSQSYEQYFGPGTRLTVT.

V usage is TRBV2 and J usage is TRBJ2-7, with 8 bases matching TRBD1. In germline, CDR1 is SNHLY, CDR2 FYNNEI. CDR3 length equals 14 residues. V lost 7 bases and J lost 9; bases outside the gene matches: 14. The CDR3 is CASTPDRVLSGQYF. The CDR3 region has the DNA TGTGCCAGCACCCCGGACAGGGTTTTGTCGGGGCAGTACTTC.

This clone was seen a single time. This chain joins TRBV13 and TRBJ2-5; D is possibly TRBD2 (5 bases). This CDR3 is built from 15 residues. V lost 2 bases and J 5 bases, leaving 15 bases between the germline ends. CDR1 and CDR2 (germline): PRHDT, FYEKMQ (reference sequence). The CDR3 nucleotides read TGTGCCAGCAGCTTAAGACTTCGGGAATGGGAGACCCAGTACTTC. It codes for CASSLRLREWETQYF.

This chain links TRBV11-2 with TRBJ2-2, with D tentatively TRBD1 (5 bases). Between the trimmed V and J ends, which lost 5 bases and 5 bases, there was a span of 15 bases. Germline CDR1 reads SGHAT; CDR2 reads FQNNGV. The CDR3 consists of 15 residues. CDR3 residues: CASSDPTRGTGELFF. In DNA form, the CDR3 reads TGTGCCAGCAGCGACCCGACAAGGGGAACCGGGGAGCTGTTTTTT.

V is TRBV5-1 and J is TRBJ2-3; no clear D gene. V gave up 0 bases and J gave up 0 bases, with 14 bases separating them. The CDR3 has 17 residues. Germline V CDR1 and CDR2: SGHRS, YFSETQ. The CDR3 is CASSLARQQPSTDTQYF. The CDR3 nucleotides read TGCGCCAGCAGCTTGGCCAGGCAACAGCCTAGCACAGATACGCAGTATTTT.

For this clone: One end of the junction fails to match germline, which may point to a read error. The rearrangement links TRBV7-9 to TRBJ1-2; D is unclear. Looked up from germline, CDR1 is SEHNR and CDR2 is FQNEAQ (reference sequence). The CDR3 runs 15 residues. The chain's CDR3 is CASSLAAGLGYGYTF. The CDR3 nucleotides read TGTGCCAGCAGCCTAGCGGCGGGGTTAGGCTATGGCTACACCTTC.